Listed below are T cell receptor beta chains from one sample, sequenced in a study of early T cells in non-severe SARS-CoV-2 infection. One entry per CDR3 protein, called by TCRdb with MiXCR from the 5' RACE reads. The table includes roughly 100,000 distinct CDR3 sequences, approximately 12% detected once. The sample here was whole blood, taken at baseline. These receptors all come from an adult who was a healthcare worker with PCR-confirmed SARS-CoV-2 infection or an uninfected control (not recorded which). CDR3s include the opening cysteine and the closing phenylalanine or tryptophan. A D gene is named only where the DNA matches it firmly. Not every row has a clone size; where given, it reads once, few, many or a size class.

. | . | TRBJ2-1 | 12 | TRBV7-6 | CASSLQGPEQFF | TGTGCCAGCAGCTTACAGGGACCTGAGCAGTTCTTC
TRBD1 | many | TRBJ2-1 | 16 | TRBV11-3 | CASRPSPDRARDEQFF | TGTGCCAGCAGACCTTCTCCGGACAGGGCCCGGGATGAGCAGTTCTTC
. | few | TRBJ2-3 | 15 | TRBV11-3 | CASSERGTGTDTQYF | TGTGCCAGCAGTGAAAGGGGGACCGGCACAGATACGCAGTATTTT
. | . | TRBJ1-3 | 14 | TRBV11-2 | CASSLQGVGNTIYF | TGTGCCAGCAGCTTACAGGGTGTCGGAAACACCATATATTTT
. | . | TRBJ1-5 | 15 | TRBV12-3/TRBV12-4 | CASSRGQPYNQPQHF | TGTGCCAGCAGTCGCGGACAGCCATATAATCAGCCCCAGCATTTT
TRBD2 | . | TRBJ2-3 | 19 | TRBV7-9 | CASSLAYRTSGSRTDTQYF | TGTGCCAGCAGCTTAGCTTATCGGACTAGCGGGAGCCGCACAGATACGCAGTATTTT
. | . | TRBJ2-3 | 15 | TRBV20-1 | CSANLPTGTTDTQYF | TGCAGTGCGAACCTCCCGACAGGGACTACAGATACGCAGTATTTT
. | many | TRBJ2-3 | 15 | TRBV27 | CASSRLRSSTDTQYF | TGTGCCAGCAGTCGCCTCCGATCTAGCACAGATACGCAGTATTTT
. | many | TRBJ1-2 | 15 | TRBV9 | CASSPRRDALGGYTF | TGTGCCAGCAGCCCCAGGCGGGACGCTTTAGGCGGCTACACCTTC
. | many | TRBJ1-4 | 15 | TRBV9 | CASSPFIRGGEKLFF | TGTGCCAGCAGCCCATTTATTCGGGGTGGAGAAAAACTGTTTTTT
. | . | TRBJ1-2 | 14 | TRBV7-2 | CASSFNTGNYGYTF | TGTGCCAGCAGCTTTAACACGGGGAACTATGGCTACACCTTC
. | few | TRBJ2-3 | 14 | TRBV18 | CASSLGAFTDTQYF | TGTGCCAGCTCACTCGGAGCCTTCACAGATACGCAGTATTTT
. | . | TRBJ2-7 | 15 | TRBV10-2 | CASSGVAVSSYEQYF | TGCGCCAGCAGTGGTGTAGCGGTAAGCTCCTACGAGCAGTACTTC
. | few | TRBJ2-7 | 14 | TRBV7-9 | CASSPGVNSYEQYF | TGTGCCAGCAGCCCCGGGGTCAACTCCTACGAGCAGTACTTC
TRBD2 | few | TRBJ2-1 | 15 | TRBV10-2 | CASSETSGYYNEQFF | TGCGCCAGCAGTGAGACTAGCGGCTACTACAATGAGCAGTTCTTC
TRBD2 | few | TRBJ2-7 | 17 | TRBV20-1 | CSARDDSGSGGVLEQYF | TGCAGTGCTAGAGATGATAGCGGGAGTGGAGGCGTGTTGGAGCAGTACTTC